What follows are 24 T cell receptor beta chains derived from one specimen sequenced in a study of blood T cell repertoires in COVID-19 (dated by TCRdb to 2019 to 2021). Library generation was performed with the immunoSEQ multiplex PCR assay. TCRdb carries this immuneACCESS record with in-frame sequences only. Its versions omit some clonotypes, under half of them owing to an unresolved V gene in the studies checked, with the rest unexplained. The sample records some 210,000 clones, 84% of which are singletons. The ten largest clones represent 5.1% of the sample. The source material was peripheral blood. The receptor set was obtained from a woman in her 70s with active or convalescent COVID-19.

This rearrangement joins TRBV2 to TRBJ2-6; 9 bases are a match to TRBD1. Per the germline V gene, CDR1 is SNHLY and CDR2 is FYNNEI. There are 16 residues in the CDR3. Unmatched junction bases numbered 4, after V lost 6 bases and J lost 1 base. CDR3 DNA: TGTGCCAGCAGGGGACAGGGTGGGTCTGGGGCCAACGTCCTGACTTTC. This codes for CASRGQGGSGANVLTF. Looking up the rest from reference TRBV2 and TRBJ2-6 gives the full variable domain: EPEVTQTPSHQVTQMGQEVILRCVPISNHLYFYWYRQILGQKVEFLVSFYNNEISEKSEIFDDQFSVERPDGSNFTLKIRSTKLEDSAMYFCASRGQGGSGANVLTFGAGSRLTVL.

This clone has only a few counts. The chain recombines TRBV7-9 with TRBJ1-5, with 10 bases identical to TRBD1. With V trimmed by 3 bases and J by 3 bases, 5 bases remained unmatched. This CDR3 spans 16 amino acids. From germline, CDR1 is SEHNR and CDR2 FQNEAQ (reference sequence). The CDR3 DNA reads as TGTGCCAGCAGCTTCGGGGACAGGGGCTTCAATCAGCCCCAGCATTTT. Translating it yields CASSFGDRGFNQPQHF.

The chain uses TRBV7-2 and TRBJ1-1; the match to TRBD1 covers 8 bases. V trimming: 5 bases; J trimming: 7 bases; junction bases outside the gene matches: 9. Per the germline V gene, CDR1 is SGHTA and CDR2 is FQGNSA. CDR3 length: 14 residues. In DNA form, the CDR3 reads TGTGCCAGCAGCGGATGGACAGGGCGAATTGAAGCTTTCTTT. Its protein is CASSGWTGRIEAFF.

V usage is TRBV3-1 (or the pseudogene TRBV3-2) and J usage is TRBJ2-7, with 8 nucleotides matching TRBD2. The CDR3 loop spans 14 amino acids. Trimming removed 4 bases from V and 4 bases from J; junction bases left unmatched: 6. The germline V gene has CDR1 LGHDT and CDR2 YNNKEL (reference sequence). CDR3 bases: TGTGCCAGCAGCCTCGGGACTAGTATTTACGAGCAGTACTTC. It encodes CASSLGTSIYEQYF.

The chain uses TRBV21-1 and TRBJ2-1; no check of the table's D call, TRBD2, against the DNA was made. TRBV21-1 is a recognized pseudogene. The CDR3 spans 16 residues. Here the CDR3 reads CASSKVTGGPDNEQFF. The CDR3, as DNA: TGTGCCAGCAGCAAAGTCACGGGCGGGCCTGACAATGAGCAGTTCTTC.

This clone was found a few times. The chain combines TRBV30 with TRBJ1-3, with 7 bases identical to TRBD1. V lost 4 bases, J lost 0 bases, and 18 bases stayed unmatched. Germline V gene data show CDR1 as GTSNPN and CDR2 as SVGIG (reference sequence). The CDR3 sequence is 19 residues long. CDR3 region: CAWTFLPNRGKSSGNTIYF. CDR3 sequence (DNA): TGTGCCTGGACTTTTTTACCTAACAGGGGTAAAAGCTCTGGAAACACCATATATTTT.

This clone occurred once. The V and J genes are TRBV5-1 and TRBJ1-1; D ambiguous. This CDR3 is 14 amino acids long. Germline V gene lookup returns CDR1 SGHRS and CDR2 YFSETQ. Trimming took 3 bases from V and 0 from J, leaving 9 bases between them. CDR3 sequence reads: CASSSTTVNTEAFF. The CDR3 region has the DNA TGCGCCAGCAGCTCAACAACAGTGAACACTGAAGCTTTCTTT. The whole variable domain, remainder taken from reference TRBV5-1 and TRBJ1-1, is KAGVTQTPRYLIKTRGQQVTLSCSPISGHRSVSWYQQTPGQGLQFLFEYFSETQRNKGNFPGRFSGRQFSNSRSEMNVSTLELGDSALYLCASSSTTVNTEAFFGQGTRLTVV.

The CDR3 reads CASSPHLLLARTEDTQYF. The CDR3 DNA is TGTGCCAGCAGCCCACACCTCCTCCTAGCTCGGACCGAAGATACGCAGTATTTT. The genes are TRBV7-2 and TRBJ2-3; maybe TRBD2 (5 bases). Trimming pared 5 bases from V and 5 bases from J, leaving 26 bases between. CDR1 SGHTA and CDR2 FQGNSA come from the germline V gene. This CDR3 region has 18 residues. Variable domain in full (rest from reference TRBV7-2 and TRBJ2-3): GAGVSQSPSNKVTEKGKDVELRCDPISGHTALYWYRQSLGQGLEFLIYFQGNSAPDKSGLPSDRFSAERTGGSVSTLTIQRTQQEDSAVYLCASSPHLLLARTEDTQYFGPGTRLTVL.

CDR3 nucleotide sequence: TGTGCCAGCAGCTTAGGAGGGGGCCGTCAGCCCCAGCATTTT. It yields the protein CASSLGGGRQPQHF. V is TRBV7-8 and J is TRBJ1-5, with 7 positions matching TRBD1. The CDR3 is 14 amino acids. Germline lookup yields CDR1 SGHVS and CDR2 FQNEAQ. The junction had 3 bases not matched to a gene; V was cut back by 1 base and J by 6 bases. Full variable domain (rest looked up from reference TRBV7-8 and TRBJ1-5): GAGVSQSPRYKVAKRGQDVALRCDPISGHVSLFWYQQALGQGPEFLTYFQNEAQLDKSGLPSDRFFAERPEGSVSTLKIQRTQQEDSAVYLCASSLGGGRQPQHFGDGTRLSIL.

The chain couples TRBV5-4 to TRBJ2-1; 8 bases map to TRBD1. The V gene's germline CDR1 is SGHNT and CDR2 YYREEE (reference sequence). With V trimmed by 0 bases and J by 0 bases, 2 bases remained unmatched. The CDR3 consists of 16 residues. CDR3 amino acids: CASSLGTGYSYNEQFF. The DNA of the CDR3 is TGTGCCAGCAGCTTGGGGACAGGGTACTCCTACAATGAGCAGTTCTTC.

The chain carries TRBV27 and TRBJ2-5, with 9 bases that match TRBD1. Losses at the gene ends were 3 bases for V and 2 bases for J; bases not matched to a gene: 4. The CDR3 spans 15 residues. Germline V gene lookup returns CDR1 MNHEY and CDR2 SMNVEV (reference sequence). The CDR3 is CASSFWDRAQETQYF. CDR3 nucleotides: TGTGCCAGCAGTTTTTGGGACAGGGCTCAAGAGACCCAGTACTTC.

The J gene is TRBJ2-3, the V gene TRBV7-9; perhaps TRBD2 as D (6 bases). CDR1 and CDR2 (germline): SEHNR, FQNEAQ (reference sequence). The V and J ends lost 5 bases and 4 bases respectively, with 13 bases between them. This CDR3 spans 14 amino acids. CDR3 DNA: TGTGCCAGCAGCCGCGAGGAGCGGGCAGATACGCAGTATTTT. Translating it yields CASSREERADTQYF.

CDR3 DNA: TGCGCCAGCAGCTTGGGGACAGGCTCTGGGGCCAACGTCCTGACTTTC. Amino acids: CASSLGTGSGANVLTF. The chain combines TRBV5-1 with TRBJ2-6; 7 bases are shared with TRBD1. CDR1 is SGHRS, CDR2 YFSETQ, per germline. This CDR3 spans 16 amino acids. V gave up 0 bases and J gave up 0 bases; unmatched junction bases: 0.

The chain couples TRBV6-5 to TRBJ2-7, with 7 nucleotides matching TRBD2. There are 14 residues in the CDR3. V shed 8 bases, J shed 1 base, and the junction held 8 bases outside the gene matches. Germline values: CDR1 MNHEY, CDR2 SVGAGI. The CDR3 here is CASQLGGYSYEQYF. CDR3 DNA: TGTGCCAGCCAACTGGGGGGGTATTCCTACGAGCAGTACTTC.

The chain uses TRBV18 and TRBJ2-2; the D gene is possibly TRBD1 (6 bases). This CDR3 spans 14 amino acids. V lost 4 bases and J lost 4, with 10 bases in between. Germline V gene sequence: CDR1 KGHSH, CDR2 LQKENI. CDR3 residues: CASSLLQGTGELFF. Here the CDR3 DNA reads TGTGCCAGCTCACTCCTACAGGGCACCGGGGAGCTGTTTTTT.

The gene calls are TRBV7-9 and TRBJ2-3; 10 bases are shared with TRBD2. Per the germline V gene, CDR1 is SEHNR and CDR2 is FQNEAQ (reference sequence). This CDR3 is 15 amino acids long. The V segment lost 5 bases and the J segment 5 bases; nucleotides outside the gene matches: 7. CDR3: CASSRGTSVQDTQYF. CDR3 coding DNA: TGTGCCAGCAGCCGAGGGACTAGCGTTCAAGATACGCAGTATTTT.

The V and J genes are TRBV12-3 or TRBV12-4 and TRBJ2-1; perhaps TRBD1 as D (5 bases). This CDR3 spans 12 amino acids. The ends were cut back, 3 bases at V and 14 bases at J, with 14 bases in the middle. The CDR3 DNA is TGTGCCAGCAGTTTGGGCCAGGGCCCCAAGTTCTTC. Residues: CASSLGQGPKFF.

V is TRBV6-6 and J is TRBJ1-1; no clear D. Between the trimmed V and J ends, which lost 0 bases and 10 bases, there was a span of 9 bases. There are 12 residues in the CDR3. Germline V lookup: CDR1 MNHNY, CDR2 SVGAGI (reference sequence). In DNA, the CDR3 is TGTGCCAGCAGTTACTCCGGGGAGGTAGCTTTCTTT. It codes for CASSYSGEVAFF.

The V and J genes are TRBV6-5 and TRBJ1-4, with 9 bases matching TRBD1. CDR1 and CDR2 (germline): MNHEY, SVGAGI. Germline trimming cut 6 bases from V and 7 bases from J; bases unmatched to any gene: 6. This CDR3 has 14 amino acids. DNA for the CDR3: TGTGCCAGCAGGGTACAGGGGGCTGGTGAAAAACTGTTTTTT. This encodes CASRVQGAGEKLFF.

J is TRBJ2-7 and V is TRBV7-7; a possible D gene is TRBD2 (5 bases). This CDR3 has 13 residues. Trimming left V 5 bases short and J 1 base short, with 9 bases between. The germline V gene encodes CDR1 SSHAT and CDR2 FNYEAQ (reference sequence). In DNA, the CDR3 is TGTGCCAGCAGCCCCGGACTGTCCTACGAGCAGTACTTC. It is translated as CASSPGLSYEQYF.

This chain connects TRBV28 to TRBJ1-1, with TRBD1 as a possible D gene (5 bases). Trimming stripped 6 bases from V and 1 base from J, with 12 bases between. The germline CDR1 and CDR2 sequences are MDHEN and SYDVKM. CDR3 length equals 14 residues. CDR3 nucleotide sequence: TGTGCCAGCAGGGAGGGACGGACGAACACTGAAGCTTTCTTT. Protein: CASREGRTNTEAFF.

This chain joins TRBV5-1 and TRBJ1-4, with TRBD1 matching 9 bases. Germline values: CDR1 SGHRS, CDR2 YFSETQ. V dropped 4 bases and J dropped 4; count of bases not matched to a gene: 5. This CDR3 has 15 amino acids. The CDR3 loop is CASSVQGAVNEKLFF. The CDR3 nucleotides read TGCGCCAGCAGCGTACAGGGGGCCGTTAATGAAAAACTGTTTTTT. The full variable domain, in which reference TRBV5-1 and TRBJ1-4 provide the parts outside the CDR3, is KAGVTQTPRYLIKTRGQQVTLSCSPISGHRSVSWYQQTPGQGLQFLFEYFSETQRNKGNFPGRFSGRQFSNSRSEMNVSTLELGDSALYLCASSVQGAVNEKLFFGSGTQLSVL.

The rearrangement links TRBV28 to TRBJ1-6; D is ambiguous. Trimming pared 2 bases from V and 10 bases from J, leaving 15 bases between. CDR3 length: 15 residues. Germline lookup yields CDR1 MDHEN and CDR2 SYDVKM. This CDR3 reads CASSLRVSVNSPLHF. The CDR3 DNA follows: TGTGCCAGCAGTTTAAGAGTCTCGGTAAACTCACCCCTCCACTTT.

This chain uses TRBV10-1 with TRBJ1-3; 8 bases map to TRBD1. Losses at the gene ends were 4 bases for V and 4 bases for J; bases not matched to a gene: 6. From germline, CDR1 is WNHNN and CDR2 SYGVQD (reference sequence). This CDR3 has 15 residues. The CDR3, as DNA: TGCGCCAGCAGTGCTGAGGACAGGGCAGGAAACACCATATATTTT. Its translation is CASSAEDRAGNTIYF.